These 14 T cell receptor beta chains came from one sample sequenced in a study of cytomegalovirus exposure and HLA in healthy donors. The PCR was carried out with 60 Vbeta primers and 13 Jbeta primers. Generated by immunoSEQ multiplex PCR, the TCRdb table keeps only in-frame clones and is missing some. This repertoire includes around 130,000 clones. The specimen was PBMCs. The receptors here all came from a woman in her thirties or forties in good health and CMV-seronegative.

The V and J genes are TRBV6-1 and TRBJ1-2; 8 positions match TRBD1. The CDR3 totals 15 residues. Germline V CDR1 and CDR2: MNHNS, SASEGT. Trimming cost V 10 bases and J 3 bases; bases outside gene matches: 13. CDR3 sequence: CATETGDSFDYGYTF. CDR3 bases: TGTGCCACCGAGACAGGGGATAGTTTTGACTATGGCTACACCTTC.

V gene TRBV14 combines with J gene TRBJ2-1; D gene unclear. Germline lookup yields CDR1 SGHDN and CDR2 FVKESK. CDR3 length: 11 residues. Trimming pared 5 bases from V and 4 bases from J, leaving 3 bases between. The CDR3 loop reads CASSAYNEQFF. CDR3 bases: TGTGCCAGCAGCGCGTACAATGAGCAGTTCTTC.

The chain uses TRBV28 and TRBJ2-5, with D tentatively TRBD2 (5 bases). The CDR3 extends over 12 amino acids. Germline CDR1 and CDR2: MDHEN and SYDVKM. Deletions cut 4 bases from V and 14 bases from J, with 17 bases between. Here the CDR3 reads CASSYLNERHYF. As DNA, the CDR3 is TGTGCCAGCAGTTACCTTAACGAGCGGCACTACTTC.

A note on this clone: The same CDR3 also results from other DNA sequences found in this sample. The chain combines TRBV7-3 with TRBJ1-2; 8 bases map to TRBD1. Per germline, CDR1 SGHTA and CDR2 FQGTGA. The junction had 4 bases not matched to a gene; V was cut back by 4 bases and J by 3 bases. This CDR3 has 14 amino acids. CDR3 coding DNA: TGTGCCAGCAGCTCCGGGACAGGAGACTATGGCTACACCTTC. Translation gives CASSSGTGDYGYTF.

J is TRBJ1-1 and V is TRBV6-5, with TRBD1 as a possible D gene (5 bases). The germline V gene encodes CDR1 MNHEY and CDR2 SVGAGI. The CDR3 extends over 13 amino acids. The germline V and J ends were trimmed by 5 bases and 1 base, with 8 bases remaining between them. The CDR3 coding sequence is TGTGCCAGCAGTCGACAGCAGAACACTGAAGCTTTCTTT. Translating gives CASSRQQNTEAFF.

The gene calls are TRBV11-2 and TRBJ1-2, with 7 nucleotides matching TRBD1. The length of the CDR3 is 15 residues. CDR1 and CDR2 (germline): SGHAT, FQNNGV. V gave up 1 base and J gave up 1 base; unmatched junction bases: 3. The CDR3 sequence: CASSLVYRGNYGYTF. DNA for the CDR3: TGTGCCAGCAGCTTAGTGTACAGGGGTAACTATGGCTACACCTTC.

The chain combines TRBV11-3 with TRBJ2-2, with 8 bases that match TRBD1. After removal of 4 bases from V and 6 bases from J, the junction contained 4 bases not matched to a gene. Germline V lookup: CDR1 SGHNT, CDR2 YENEEA. The CDR3 consists of 14 residues. The CDR3 region has the DNA TGTGCCAGCAGCTCACGACAGGGGCCCGGGGAGCTGTTTTTT. Amino acid sequence: CASSSRQGPGELFF.

The rearrangement joins TRBV5-4 to TRBJ2-5; 9 bases match TRBD1. V trimming: 3 bases; J trimming: 4 bases; junction bases outside the gene matches: 4. Per germline, CDR1 SGHNT and CDR2 YYREEE (reference sequence). This CDR3 region has 14 residues. This chain's CDR3 is CASSYEQGAETQYF. Written as DNA, the CDR3 is TGTGCCAGCAGCTATGAACAGGGGGCAGAGACCCAGTACTTC.

The V and J genes are TRBV4-2 and TRBJ1-4; 7 bases are a match to TRBD1. The germline V gene has CDR1 LGHNA and CDR2 YNFKEQ. V shed 0 bases, J shed 8 bases, and the junction held 9 bases outside the gene matches. There are 16 residues in the CDR3. CDR3 loop: CASSQDQGRGNEKLFF. In DNA form, the CDR3 reads TGTGCCAGCAGCCAAGATCAAGGCAGGGGGAACGAAAAACTGTTTTTT.

Comments on this clone: The junction differs from germline at one of its ends, possibly a read error. Other DNA sequences in this specimen translate into the identical CDR3. V is TRBV27 and J is TRBJ2-7; D perhaps matches TRBD2 (6 bases). Germline CDR1 and CDR2: MNHEY and SMNVEV (reference sequence). The CDR3 has 15 amino acids. CDR3 DNA: TGTGCCAGTAGTTTAGCCTCGACGGGAGCCTACGAGCAGTACTTC. Amino acids: CASSLASTGAYEQYF.

V is TRBV7-9 and J is TRBJ1-4; no firm D call. From germline, CDR1 is SEHNR and CDR2 FQNEAQ (reference sequence). The germline V and J ends were trimmed by 0 bases and 5 bases, with 13 bases remaining between them. The CDR3 sequence is 16 residues long. CDR3 amino acids: CASSLAVYGRNEKLFF. CDR3 nucleotides: TGTGCCAGCAGCTTAGCAGTTTACGGGAGAAATGAAAAACTGTTTTTT. The complete variable domain, with remaining parts taken from reference TRBV7-9 and TRBJ1-4, reads DTGVSQNPRHKITKRGQNVTFRCDPISEHNRLYWYRQTLGQGPEFLTYFQNEAQLEKSRLLSDRFSAERPKGSFSTLEIQRTEQGDSAMYLCASSLAVYGRNEKLFFGSGTQLSVL.

The rearrangement uses TRBV7-9 and TRBJ1-2; 7 bases are shared with TRBD1. Trimming removed 4 bases from V and 5 bases from J; junction bases left unmatched: 7. CDR1 SEHNR and CDR2 FQNEAQ come from the germline V gene (reference sequence). The CDR3 loop spans 14 amino acids. CDR3 DNA sequence: TGTGCCAGCAGCTCCGACAGGGTGGGGTATGGCTACACCTTC. Protein: CASSSDRVGYGYTF. The full variable domain, with the rest looked up from reference TRBV7-9 and TRBJ1-2, is DTGVSQNPRHKITKRGQNVTFRCDPISEHNRLYWYRQTLGQGPEFLTYFQNEAQLEKSRLLSDRFSAERPKGSFSTLEIQRTEQGDSAMYLCASSSDRVGYGYTFGSGTRLTVV.

V gene TRBV2 combines with J gene TRBJ2-5; the match to TRBD2 covers 11 bases. The CDR3 spans 15 residues. Trimming cost V 4 bases and J 5 bases; bases outside gene matches: 6. Germline values: CDR1 SNHLY, CDR2 FYNNEI. Written as DNA, the CDR3 is TGTGCCAGCAGTGGGTCCCTAGCGGGGGGTGAGACCCAGTACTTC. Amino acid sequence: CASSGSLAGGETQYF.

J is TRBJ2-5 and V is TRBV6-6; no clear D. V was shortened by 8 bases and J by 5 bases, with 12 bases between the two germline ends. Germline assignment: CDR1 MNHNY and CDR2 SVGAGI (reference sequence). This CDR3 contains 12 residues. DNA of the CDR3: TGTGCCAGCTGGCGCACAGTTGAGACCCAGTACTTC. Amino acid sequence: CASWRTVETQYF.